One sample yielded the 8 T cell receptor beta chains listed below, sequenced in a study of T cells in women clearing cervical HPV infection. Sequencing was performed with immunoSEQ multiplex PCR; in TCRdb, only in-frame clones are kept and a portion is missing. The sample features under 40,000 clones, with 6.8% in its top ten. The sample was blood buffy coat. Every receptor here comes from a woman between 18 and 75 years old with a cervical HPV16 infection that either progressed to CIN3+ or cleared (not recorded which).

Notes on this clone: The read ends 3 residues early relative to the CDR3; the germline J gene fills the gap. The chain joins TRBV19 to TRBJ1-2; TRBD1 might be the D (6 bases). This CDR3 is 17 amino acids long. Germline assignment: CDR1 LNHDA and CDR2 SQIVND (reference sequence). The chain's CDR3 is CASSMRGGFTGSYDYTF. Incomplete CDR3 DNA: TGTGCCAGTAGTATGAGGGGGGGGTTTACTGGTTCCTACGAC. Full variable domain (remainder filled in from reference TRBV19 and TRBJ1-2): DGGITQSPKYLFRKEGQNVTLSCEQNLNHDAMYWYRQDPGQGLRLIYYSQIVNDFQKGDIAEGYSVSREKKESFPLTVTSAQKNPTAFYLCASSMRGGFTGSYDYTFGSGTRLTVV.

Worth noting for this clone: The read ends 3 residues before the CDR3 terminus; that terminus is restored from the germline J gene. This chain links TRBV18 with TRBJ2-2; possibly TRBD1 or TRBD2 for D (5 bases each). Germline lookup yields CDR1 KGHSH and CDR2 LQKENI. V lost 0 bases and J lost 6, with 11 bases in between. This CDR3 is 15 amino acids long. Here the CDR3 reads CASSPPSQGAGELFF. The sequenced CDR3 bases are TGTGCCAGCTCACCACCTAGCCAGGGAGCCGGGGAG. The entire variable domain, with the rest obtained from reference TRBV18 and TRBJ2-2, is as follows: NAGVMQNPRHLVRRRGQEARLRCSPMKGHSHVYWYRQLPEEGLKFMVYLQKENIIDESGMPKERFSAEFPKEGPSILRIQQVVRGDSAAYFCASSPPSQGAGELFFGEGSRLTVL.

CDR3 DNA (partial): TGTGCCTGGAGTCAGACAGGGAAGAGTGGC. This gives the protein CAWSQTGKSG. The CDR3, in full, reads CAWSQTGKSGYTF. This chain joins TRBV30 and TRBJ1-2, with 7 bases that match TRBD1. The CDR3 is cut off 3 residues early in the read; its end comes from the germline J gene. CDR1 and CDR2 (germline): GTSNPN, SVGIG (reference sequence). This CDR3 has 13 residues. J was trimmed by 7 bases and V by 2 bases; bases with no gene match: 7.

About this clone: The read terminates 3 residues ahead of where the CDR3 ends, so the germline J gene completes it. The chain links TRBV5-1 to TRBJ2-3, with 7 bases fitting TRBD2. CDR1 and CDR2 from the germline V gene are SGHRS and YFSETQ. V dropped 5 bases and J dropped 2; count of bases not matched to a gene: 8. This CDR3 has 15 residues. CDR3 DNA (partial): TGCGCCAGCAGTTTTCAGCGGGGATCCACAGATACG. Translation: CASSFQRGSTDT. In full, the CDR3 reads CASSFQRGSTDTQYF.

A remark on this clone: Read sequence stops 3 residues before the CDR3 end, and the germline J gene provides the missing end. This chain links TRBV7-9 with TRBJ2-2; D ambiguous. CDR1 is SEHNR, CDR2 FQNEAQ, per germline (reference sequence). The V end was cut by 3 bases, the J end by 1 base, with 6 bases between. This CDR3 region has 14 residues. This CDR3 is CASSLSGNTGELFF. The CDR3 bases that were read are TGTGCCAGCAGCTTGTCGGGGAACACCGGGGAG.

For this clone: Read sequence stops 3 residues before the CDR3 end, and the germline J gene provides the missing end. The genes are TRBV30 and TRBJ1-4, with D maybe TRBD1 (5 bases). Germline V gene sequence: CDR1 GTSNPN, CDR2 SVGIG (reference sequence). The CDR3 has 15 residues. Trimming pared 2 bases from V and 5 bases from J, leaving 15 bases between. CDR3 DNA, as far as it was read: TGTGCCTGGAGTTTAGGGGCCTATCAGAATGAAAAA. Amino acid sequence: CAWSLGAYQNEK. The whole CDR3 sequence reads CAWSLGAYQNEKLFF.

With respect to this clone: Coverage ceases 3 residues before the CDR3 finishes, and the germline J gene fills in the end. This chain connects TRBV19 to TRBJ1-2; D is uncertain. This CDR3 region has 14 residues. From germline, CDR1 is LNHDA and CDR2 SQIVND (reference sequence). Incomplete CDR3 DNA: TGTGCCAGTAGTATATCCAGCGCCACCTACGAC. This sequence encodes CASSISSATYD. The CDR3 reads in full as CASSISSATYDYTF.

Of note for this clone: The read terminates 3 residues before the CDR3 end, so the remaining end is supplied by the germline J gene. V and J are TRBV18 and TRBJ1-2, with 9 bases aligning to TRBD1. The CDR3 runs 18 residues. CDR1 and CDR2 (germline): KGHSH, LQKENI. Trimming took 2 bases from V and 0 from J; bases not matched to a gene: 10. The CDR3 here is CASSPTTGGSLTNYGYTF. The CDR3 bases that were read are TGTGCCAGCTCACCAACGACAGGGGGGTCCCTAACTAACTATGGC.